This TCR beta chain came from a study of beta chain features in type 1 diabetes. Overall study findings and caveats: Within each of all four CD4+ subsets, Type 1 diabetes patients had TCRB CDR3s that were moderately but significantly shorter.

Germline-derived CDR1 and CDR2 are SGDLS and YYNGEE. The junction had 7 bases not matched to a gene; V was cut back by 4 bases and J by 5 bases. This CDR3 comprises 15 residues. Investigators reverse transcribed all isolated RNA, so they sequenced expressed TCRB transcripts. Profiling relied on immunoSEQ multiplex PCR, and the TCRdb table lists in-frame clones only, not all of them. The sample carries hundreds of thousands of clones, around 15% recorded once. Sorting that relied on CD45RO/CCR7/CD25/CD127/CD95/CD27 yielded CD4+ naive, central memory, regulatory and stem cell-like memory cells. This clone turned up a few times. Its antigen is undetermined.

The sample taken for sequencing was naive CD4+ T cells from blood. The clonotype originates from a man younger than 30 in good health. This rearrangement joins TRBV9 to TRBJ2-1, with 9 positions matching TRBD2. CDR3 nucleotides: TGTGCCAGCAGCTTGGGACTAGCCATCGACAATGAGCAGTTCTTC. The encoded protein is CASSLGLAIDNEQFF. The full variable domain, in which reference TRBV9 and TRBJ2-1 provide the parts outside the CDR3, is DSGVTQTPKHLITATGQRVTLRCSPRSGDLSVYWYQQSLDQGLQFLIQYYNGEERAKGNILERFSAQQFPDLHSELNLSSLELGDSALYFCASSLGLAIDNEQFFGPGTRLTVL.